Listed below are T cell receptor beta chains from one sample, sequenced in a study of shared clonotypes between healthy human individuals. Libraries were prepared by immunoSEQ multiplex PCR; TCRdb keeps only in-frame clonotypes and omits some of them. The data show about 510,000 clones, 96% seen once. The source material was naive CD4+ T cells sorted from blood. These receptors all stem from a woman in her twenties or thirties in good health. CDR3s include the opening cysteine and the closing phenylalanine or tryptophan. D genes are given only for firm matches. A row's size may be missing; if present it is once, few, many or a size class.

D	J	size	V	DNA	CDR3
TRBD2	TRBJ2-7	once	TRBV10-3	TGTGCCATCAGCGGGGCGGGAGTACGATACGAGCAGTACTTC	CAISGAGVRYEQYF
.	TRBJ2-7	.	TRBV5-6	TGTGCCAGCAGCCGCTCTAGGTCACGAGAGCAGTACTTC	CASSRSRSREQYF
TRBD1	TRBJ2-7	once	TRBV4-1	TGCGCCAGCAGCCGGGTCCGAGGGGGCAGCTCCTACGAGCAGTACTTC	CASSRVRGGSSYEQYF
TRBD1	TRBJ2-7	once	TRBV28	TGTGCCAGCACTCCAGGGGGTGAAGAATACGAGCAGTACTTC	CASTPGGEEYEQYF
.	TRBJ2-1	.	TRBV7-9	TGTGCCAGCAGCCCACCCCCGGGGAACCCTGAGCAGTTCTTC	CASSPPPGNPEQFF
.	TRBJ1-1	.	TRBV19	TGTGCCAGTAGTATATATACTGAAGCTTTCTTT	CASSIYTEAFF
.	TRBJ1-1	.	TRBV18	TGTGCCAGCTCGCCTACAGGGAACACTGAAGCTTTCTTT	CASSPTGNTEAFF
TRBD1	TRBJ1-2	.	TRBV6-6	TGTGCCAGCTCAGGGGGAACTAACTATGGCTACACCTTC	CASSGGTNYGYTF
.	TRBJ1-3	.	TRBV19	TGTGCCAGTAGTCTCGGGGTATCTGGAAACACCATATATTTT	CASSLGVSGNTIYF
.	TRBJ1-5	.	TRBV6-5	TGTGCCAGCAGTGGGGGACAGCCCCAGCATTTT	CASSGGQPQHF
TRBD2	TRBJ2-5	.	TRBV7-6	TGTGCCAGCAGCAAACTAGCGGGAGAGACCCAGTACTTC	CASSKLAGETQYF
.	TRBJ2-5	.	TRBV7-2	TGTGCCAGCAGCTTATCTGCCCAAGAGACCCAGTACTTC	CASSLSAQETQYF
TRBD1	TRBJ2-7	.	TRBV28	TGTGCCAGCAGTTTAGACAGGGGCGAGCAGTACTTC	CASSLDRGEQYF
TRBD2	TRBJ2-7	.	TRBV28	TGTGCCAGCAGGGGCGGACTAGCGGGAAGGAGAGAGCAGTACTTC	CASRGGLAGRREQYF
.	TRBJ2-5	.	TRBV7-9	TGTGCCAGCAGCCGCAGGGGTGGGGAGACCCAGTACTTC	CASSRRGGETQYF
TRBD1	TRBJ2-7	.	TRBV6-5	TGTGCCAGCAGGGACAGGGGCGGCGAGCAGTACTTC	CASRDRGGEQYF
.	TRBJ1-5	.	TRBV7-5	TGTGCCAGCAGCTTTAGGACCCATCAGCCCCAGCATTTT	CASSFRTHQPQHF
.	TRBJ2-1	.	TRBV11-3	TGTGCCAGCAGCTTAGATATACGCCATGAGCAGTTCTTC	CASSLDIRHEQFF
TRBD2	TRBJ2-1	.	TRBV4-1	TGCGCCAGCAGGACGCCGGGAGGGTCCCATGAGCAGTTCTTC	CASRTPGGSHEQFF
TRBD1	TRBJ1-2	.	TRBV4-2	TGTGCCAGCAGCCAAGCTAGTCCGGGACAGGGCGACCATGGCTACACCTTC	CASSQASPGQGDHGYTF
.	TRBJ1-1	.	TRBV19	TGTGCCAGTAGTACGGGGACCAATATTGGGACTGAAGCTTTCTTT	CASSTGTNIGTEAFF
.	TRBJ1-2	.	TRBV27	TGTGCCAGCAGTTTATCTTTTTCAGGTCAGGGGCCTCCCGGGGACTATGGCTACACCTTC	CASSLSFSGQGPPGDYGYTF
TRBD1	TRBJ2-1	.	TRBV5-4	TGTGCCAGCAGCACGGGGACAGGGCGGTACAATGAGCAGTTCTTC	CASSTGTGRYNEQFF
.	TRBJ1-1	.	TRBV5-1	TGCGCCAGCAGCGCCTCAGGGGCAATCATGGAGGAAGCTTTCTTT	CASSASGAIMEEAFF
.	TRBJ1-5	few	TRBV19	TGTGCCAGTAGTCCGGGGCATAATCAGCCCCAGCATTTT	CASSPGHNQPQHF
.	TRBJ1-1	.	TRBV10-2	TGCGCCAGCAGTGAGTCGTATGGGAACACTGAAGCTTTCTTT	CASSESYGNTEAFF
TRBD2	TRBJ2-1	.	TRBV11-2	TGTGCCAGCAGCTCGACTAGCGGAGCAGGCAATGAGCAGTTCTTC	CASSSTSGAGNEQFF
.	TRBJ2-6	.	TRBV2	TGTGCCAGCAGTGAAAGGGTCGGGGCCAACGTCCTGACTTTC	CASSERVGANVLTF
TRBD1	TRBJ2-6	.	TRBV28	TGTGCCACGGGGACAGGGGGCACTGGGGCCAACGTCCTGACTTTC	CATGTGGTGANVLTF
TRBD2	TRBJ2-7	.	TRBV10-1	TGCGCCAGCAGTGAGTCGGGACTAGCACCCAACGAGCAGTACTTC	CASSESGLAPNEQYF
.	TRBJ1-5	.	TRBV28	TGTGCCAGCAGTCCCCACGGCAGGGTCGATCAGCCCCAGCATTTT	CASSPHGRVDQPQHF
.	TRBJ2-2	.	TRBV6-5	TGTGCCAGCAGCCTTTCCTCCAACACCGGGGAGCTGTTTTTT	CASSLSSNTGELFF
.	TRBJ2-5	.	TRBV7-2	TGTGCCAGCAGCTCAGTCCTCCAAGAGACCCAGTACTTC	CASSSVLQETQYF
.	TRBJ2-2	.	TRBV6-1	TGTGCCAGCAGTGAGGGCTCTTCAGGGGTCACCGGGGAGCTGTTTTTT	CASSEGSSGVTGELFF
.	TRBJ2-2	once	TRBV5-4	TGTGCCAGCAGCCCTTCCGGGGGCCGCGGGGAGCTGTTTTTT	CASSPSGGRGELFF
.	TRBJ1-1	.	TRBV18	TGTGCCAGCTCCACCAGGGAGAGCCTGAACACTGAAGCTTTCTTT	CASSTRESLNTEAFF
.	TRBJ1-4	.	TRBV9	TGTGCCAGCAGCGCGGGAGGAGAAAAACTGTTTTTT	CASSAGGEKLFF
.	TRBJ1-2	.	TRBV19	TGTGCCAGTAGTAAAGGACAGTCCGCCCGCTACACCTTC	CASSKGQSARYTF
.	TRBJ2-7	.	TRBV28	TGTGCCAGCAGCCCCCCGGGGTCATTAGTCTACGAGCAGTACTTC	CASSPPGSLVYEQYF
.	TRBJ2-7	.	TRBV4-1	TGCGCCAGCAGCCAACGACCTCGGGAGTACGAGCAGTACTTC	CASSQRPREYEQYF
.	TRBJ1-5	.	TRBV28	TGTGCCAGCAGTTTACTAAGGGCATATAGCAATCAGCCCCAGCATTTT	CASSLLRAYSNQPQHF
.	TRBJ2-5	.	TRBV7-6	TGTGCCAGCAGCTTCGGAGAGACCCAGTACTTC	CASSFGETQYF
.	TRBJ2-7	.	TRBV28	TGTGCCAGCAGTTTGTGGTTTCCGTCCTACGAGCAGTACTTC	CASSLWFPSYEQYF
.	TRBJ2-1	.	TRBV6-1	TGTGCCAGCTGGGACATGAGCTCCTACAATGAGCAGTTCTTC	CASWDMSSYNEQFF